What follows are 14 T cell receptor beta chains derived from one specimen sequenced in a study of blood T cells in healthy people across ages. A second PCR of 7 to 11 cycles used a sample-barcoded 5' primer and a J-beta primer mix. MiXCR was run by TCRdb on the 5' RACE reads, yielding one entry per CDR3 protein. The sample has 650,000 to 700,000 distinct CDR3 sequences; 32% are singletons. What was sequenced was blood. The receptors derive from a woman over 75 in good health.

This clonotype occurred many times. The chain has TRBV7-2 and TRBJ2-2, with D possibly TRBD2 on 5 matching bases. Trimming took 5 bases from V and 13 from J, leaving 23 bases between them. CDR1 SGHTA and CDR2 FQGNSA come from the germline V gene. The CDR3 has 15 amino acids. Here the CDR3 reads CASSHRERGPAVLFF. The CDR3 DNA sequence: TGTGCCAGCAGCCATAGGGAACGCGGGCCGGCAGTGCTGTTTTTT. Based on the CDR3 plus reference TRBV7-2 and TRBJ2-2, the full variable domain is GAGVSQSPSNKVTEKGKDVELRCDPISGHTALYWYRQSLGQGLEFLIYFQGNSAPDKSGLPSDRFSAERTGGSVSTLTIQRTQQEDSAVYLCASSHRERGPAVLFFGEGSRLTVL.

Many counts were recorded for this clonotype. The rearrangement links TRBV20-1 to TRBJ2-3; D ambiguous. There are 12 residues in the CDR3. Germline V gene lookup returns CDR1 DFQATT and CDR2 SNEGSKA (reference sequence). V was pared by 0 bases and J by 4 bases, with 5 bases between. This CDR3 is CSARDMADTQYF. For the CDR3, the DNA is TGCAGTGCTAGAGATATGGCAGATACGCAGTATTTT.

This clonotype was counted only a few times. The CDR3 loop is CASSQGPTSVLGEQYF. The CDR3 DNA reads as TGTGCCAGCAGCCAGGGGCCGACTAGTGTCCTAGGCGAGCAGTACTTC. This chain links TRBV3-1 with TRBJ2-7, with D maybe TRBD2 (6 bases). Germline loops: CDR1 LGHDT, CDR2 YNNKEL (reference sequence). V lost 3 bases to trimming and J lost 6 bases, with 21 bases between them. This CDR3 spans 16 amino acids.

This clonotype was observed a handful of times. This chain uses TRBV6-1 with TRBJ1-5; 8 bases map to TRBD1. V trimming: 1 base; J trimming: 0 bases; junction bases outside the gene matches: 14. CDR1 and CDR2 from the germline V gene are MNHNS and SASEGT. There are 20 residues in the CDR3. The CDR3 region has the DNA TGTGCCAGCAGTGAAGTTCCCCCGGACAGGGAGTATTATAGCAATCAGCCCCAGCATTTT. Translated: CASSEVPPDREYYSNQPQHF.

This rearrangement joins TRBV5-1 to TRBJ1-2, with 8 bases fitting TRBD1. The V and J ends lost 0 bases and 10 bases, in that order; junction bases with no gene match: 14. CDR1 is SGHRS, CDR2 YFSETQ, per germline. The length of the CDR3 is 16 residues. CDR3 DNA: TGCGCCAGCAGCTTGGGTCAGGGGGCCTTTGAAGGTGACTACACCTTC. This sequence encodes CASSLGQGAFEGDYTF.

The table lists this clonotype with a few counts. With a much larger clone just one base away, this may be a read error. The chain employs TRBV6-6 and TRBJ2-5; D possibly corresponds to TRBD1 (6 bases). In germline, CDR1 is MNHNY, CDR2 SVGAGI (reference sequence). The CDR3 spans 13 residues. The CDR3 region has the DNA TGTGCCAGCAGGAGGGACACTCAAGAGACCCGGTACTTC. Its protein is CASRRDTQETRYF.

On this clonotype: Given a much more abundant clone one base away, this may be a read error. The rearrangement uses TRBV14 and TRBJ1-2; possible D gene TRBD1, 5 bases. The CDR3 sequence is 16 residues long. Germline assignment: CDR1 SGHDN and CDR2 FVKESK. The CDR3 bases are TGTGCCAGCAGCCAAGATTGGGGACGGCCGTCCTATGGCCACACCTTC. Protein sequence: CASSQDWGRPSYGHTF.

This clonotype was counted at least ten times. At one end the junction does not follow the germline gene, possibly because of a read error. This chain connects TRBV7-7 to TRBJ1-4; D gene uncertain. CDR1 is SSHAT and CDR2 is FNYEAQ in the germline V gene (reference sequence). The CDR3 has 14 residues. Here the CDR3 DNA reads TGTGCTAGCAGCTTAGGAGGGAATGGTGAAAAACTGTTTTTT. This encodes CASSLGGNGEKLFF.

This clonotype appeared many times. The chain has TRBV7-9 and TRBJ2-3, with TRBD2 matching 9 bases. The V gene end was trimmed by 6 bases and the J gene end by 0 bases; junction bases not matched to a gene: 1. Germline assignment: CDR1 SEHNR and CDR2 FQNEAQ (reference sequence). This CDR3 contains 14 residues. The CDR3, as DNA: TGTGCCAGCAGGCTAGCGGGGAGCACAGATACGCAGTATTTT. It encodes CASRLAGSTDTQYF.

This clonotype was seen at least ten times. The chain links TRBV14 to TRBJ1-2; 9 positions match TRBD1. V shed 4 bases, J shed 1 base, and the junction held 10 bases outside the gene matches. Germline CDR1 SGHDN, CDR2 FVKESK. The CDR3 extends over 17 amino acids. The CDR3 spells CASSPRTGDLLNYGYTF. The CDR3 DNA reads TGTGCCAGCAGCCCGCGGACAGGGGACCTACTTAACTATGGCTACACCTTC.

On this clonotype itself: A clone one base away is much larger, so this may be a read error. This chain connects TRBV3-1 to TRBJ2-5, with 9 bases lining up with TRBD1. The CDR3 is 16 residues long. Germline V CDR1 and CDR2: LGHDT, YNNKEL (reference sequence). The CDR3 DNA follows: TGTACCAGCAGCCAAACTACACAGGGGGCTGGGGAGACCCAGTACTTC. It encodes CTSSQTTQGAGETQYF.

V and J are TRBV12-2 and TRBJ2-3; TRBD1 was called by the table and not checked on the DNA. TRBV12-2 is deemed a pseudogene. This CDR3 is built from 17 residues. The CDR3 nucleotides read TGTGCAAGTCGCTCGAAAGTGGCCCAGGACAGAACAGATACGCAGTATTTT. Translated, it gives CASRSKVAQDRTDTQYF.

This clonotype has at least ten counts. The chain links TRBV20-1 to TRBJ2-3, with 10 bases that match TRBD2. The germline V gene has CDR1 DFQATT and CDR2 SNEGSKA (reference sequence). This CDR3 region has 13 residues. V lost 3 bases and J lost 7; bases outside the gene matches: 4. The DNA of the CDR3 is TGCAGTGCTAGGGCTAGCGGGGGTTATACGCAGTATTTT. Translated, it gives CSARASGGYTQYF.

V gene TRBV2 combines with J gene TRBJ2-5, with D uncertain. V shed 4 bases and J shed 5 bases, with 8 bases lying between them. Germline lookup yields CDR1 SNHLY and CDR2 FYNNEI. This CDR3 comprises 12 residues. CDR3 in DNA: TGTGCCAGCAGTGGTCCGGTGGAGACCCAGTACTTC. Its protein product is CASSGPVETQYF.